One sample yielded the 12 T cell receptor beta chains listed below, sequenced in a study of breast tumors, draining lymph nodes, adjacent tissues. Samples came from axillary lymph nodes draining the breast cancer. TCRdb fed the multiplex PCR reads into MiXCR, producing one record per CDR3 protein. The sample holds 70,000 to 85,000 distinct CDR3 sequences; around 20% are singletons and the top ten take around 2.5%. The sequenced sample consisted of axillary lymph node tissue. These receptor sequences come from a female donor with breast cancer. Some clones in this sample may be carry-over from other donors' samples.

On this clonotype: A much larger clone differs from this one at a single base, so this may be a read error. This is likely a read error, given that the CDR3 carries no conserved phenylalanine or tryptophan at its end. The chain couples TRBV27 to TRBJ1-2; 10 bases are shared with TRBD1. This CDR3 has 14 amino acids. Germline V gene lookup returns CDR1 MNHEY and CDR2 SMNVEV (reference sequence). Trimming at V came to 6 bases and at J to 4 bases, leaving 5 bases not matched to a gene. CDR3: CASRRQGASYGYTL. DNA for the CDR3: TGTGCCAGCAGGAGACAGGGGGCGAGCTATGGCTACACCCTC.

This clonotype came up many times. This chain connects TRBV7-9 to TRBJ2-7; D gene uncertain. The germline V and J ends were trimmed by 5 bases and 4 bases, with 24 bases remaining between them. This CDR3 spans 17 amino acids. Germline V gives CDR1 SEHNR, CDR2 FQNEAQ (reference sequence). CDR3 DNA: TGTGCCAGCAGCCCGCAAGTCGCAGGCGAGATGGGGTACGAGCAGTACTTC. Residues: CASSPQVAGEMGYEQYF.

The sample holds many counts of this clonotype. The chain has TRBV24-1 and TRBJ1-2, with D possibly TRBD1 on 6 matching bases. Trimming pared 4 bases from V and 2 bases from J, leaving 10 bases between. CDR3 length equals 14 residues. Germline V CDR1 and CDR2: KGHDR, SFDVKD. The CDR3 DNA reads as TGTGCCACCAGTGACGGGGGCCTCAACTATGGCTACACCTTC. Its protein is CATSDGGLNYGYTF.

The table lists this clonotype with a few counts. This chain links TRBV6-2 or TRBV6-3 with TRBJ2-1, with 10 nucleotides matching TRBD2. The CDR3 sequence is 16 residues long. The trim removed 6 bases at V and 2 bases at J, leaving 7 bases unmatched. The germline V gene encodes CDR1 MNHEY and CDR2 SVGEGT. Here the CDR3 reads CASSRSGRAPYNEQFF. The CDR3 coding sequence is TGTGCCAGCAGCCGAAGCGGGAGGGCCCCCTACAATGAGCAGTTCTTC.

This clonotype has more than one count but fewer than ten. The chain has TRBV27 and TRBJ1-5, with D maybe TRBD1 (5 bases). The V end lost 5 bases, the J end lost 6 bases, and 23 bases lay between the germline ends. Germline lookup yields CDR1 MNHEY and CDR2 SMNVEV (reference sequence). The CDR3 has 17 amino acids. Written as DNA, the CDR3 is TGTGCCAGCAGTGCCACCCGGGGCCCCGCAGGGAGTCAGCCCCAGCATTTT. It translates to CASSATRGPAGSQPQHF.

This clonotype has at least ten counts. The chain links TRBV2 to TRBJ2-1; D remains ambiguous. The length of the CDR3 is 13 residues. The V end was cut by 6 bases, the J end by 5 bases, with 11 bases between. Germline V gene data show CDR1 as SNHLY and CDR2 as FYNNEI. The CDR3 is CASRLNWNNEQFF. The CDR3 DNA reads as TGTGCCAGCAGGCTAAACTGGAACAATGAGCAGTTCTTC.

This clonotype was recorded many times. V and J are TRBV7-9 and TRBJ2-7; perhaps D is TRBD1 or TRBD2 (5 bases each). The V gene lost 5 bases and the J gene lost 7 bases, with 15 bases spanning the gap. This CDR3 has 13 amino acids. Germline lookup yields CDR1 SEHNR and CDR2 FQNEAQ (reference sequence). The chain's CDR3 is CASSRTGPGEQYF. The DNA of the CDR3 is TGTGCCAGCAGCCGGACGGGGCCGGGGGAGCAGTACTTC.

This clonotype has ten or more counts. The gene calls are TRBV12-5 and TRBJ2-1, with a possible D match to TRBD2 (6 bases). The CDR3 is 12 amino acids. Per germline, CDR1 LGHNT and CDR2 FRNRAP. The ends were cut back, 4 bases at V and 6 bases at J, with 7 bases in the middle. The CDR3 loop reads CASGSGGNEQFF. The CDR3 DNA reads TGTGCTAGTGGTTCCGGGGGCAATGAGCAGTTCTTC.

The chain joins TRBV5-1 to TRBJ1-1; 7 nucleotides agree with TRBD1. V was pared by 5 bases and J by 2 bases, with 6 bases of the junction left unmatched. The CDR3 contains 14 residues. Per the germline V gene, CDR1 is SGHRS and CDR2 is YFSETQ. This CDR3 reads CASRPGTANTEAFF. The CDR3 DNA reads as TGCGCCAGCAGGCCCGGGACAGCTAACACTGAAGCTTTCTTT.

This clonotype was seen at least ten times. The J gene is TRBJ1-2, the V gene TRBV4-3, with 8 bases lining up with TRBD1. V shed 0 bases, J shed 4 bases, and the junction held 7 bases outside the gene matches. The CDR3 has 16 amino acids. Germline-derived CDR1 and CDR2 are LGHNA and YSLEER. CDR3 protein: CASSQDGQGASYGYTF. CDR3 nucleotide sequence: TGCGCCAGCAGCCAAGATGGGCAGGGGGCAAGCTATGGCTACACCTTC.

On this clonotype itself: A much bigger clone sits one base away, suggesting this may be a read error. This chain joins TRBV7-8 and TRBJ2-5, with D possibly being TRBD2 (6 bases). Germline lookup yields CDR1 SGHVS and CDR2 FQNEAQ. The V gene lost 8 bases and the J gene lost 2 bases, with 30 bases spanning the gap. This CDR3 has 19 amino acids. CDR3 sequence: CASFIGRFGTGGTQETQYF. The CDR3 DNA sequence: TGTGCCAGCTTCATAGGCAGGTTTGGGACTGGCGGGACTCAAGAGACCCAGTACTTC.

This clonotype showed up many times. The rearrangement links TRBV4-3 to TRBJ1-6; D is undetermined. V was cut by 0 bases and J by 3 bases, with 12 bases left in between. CDR1 is LGHNA, CDR2 YSLEER, per germline. This CDR3 has 17 amino acids. In nucleotides, the CDR3 is TGCGCCAGCAGCCAAGATTGGAACCTGCTCTATAATTCACCCCTCCACTTT. Its protein product is CASSQDWNLLYNSPLHF.